This T cell receptor beta chain came from a study of T cells in women clearing cervical HPV infection. Some clones are missing from TCRdb's copy, which holds only in-frame ones; the method was immunoSEQ multiplex PCR. The repertoire table contains 25,000 to 35,000 clones. The germline V gene has CDR1 GTSNPN and CDR2 SVGIG (reference sequence). Trimming removed 5 bases from V and 2 bases from J, with 10 bases in between. This CDR3 has 12 amino acids. Concerning this clone itself: The read ends 3 residues before the CDR3 terminus; that terminus is restored from the germline J gene.

Source material: blood buffy coat. The genes are TRBV30 and TRBJ2-7; a weak D match, TRBD1 (6 bases). This clonotype originated in a woman aged 18 to 75 with a cervical HPV16 infection that either progressed to CIN3+ or cleared (not recorded which). The CDR3 bases that were read are TGTGCCTGGGGCAGGGGTCCCTACGAG. This gives the protein CAWGRGPYE. From start to end, the CDR3 is CAWGRGPYEQYF.